This is a list of T cell receptor beta chains from one sample in a study of OX40 agonist ivuxolimab in advanced cancers. Generated by immunoSEQ multiplex PCR, the TCRdb table keeps only in-frame clones and is missing some. The table includes 65,000 to 90,000 clones, roughly four fifths detected once. The specimen comprised CD4+ or CD8+ T cells sorted from blood, sampled in a trial of the OX40 agonist ivuxolimab. Receptors originate from an adult with an advanced solid tumor such as melanoma, head and neck, liver or kidney cancer. Each CDR3 is given with its conserved first and last residue. Each record gives: J gene, V gene, CDR3 protein.

TRBJ2-2 TRBV7-6 CASSSKAGTLTGELFF
TRBJ2-6 TRBV28 CASSLWSGRPSGANVLTF
TRBJ2-7 TRBV7-2 CASSSQQGANEQYF
TRBJ1-1 TRBV7-2 CASSSQGNTEAFF
TRBJ2-5 TRBV5-4 CASSLGQGYQETQYF
TRBJ1-5 TRBV19 CASSLDSYSNQPQHF
TRBJ2-1 TRBV29-1 CSGGTSGNEQFF
TRBJ1-1 TRBV19 CASTAGTGPRNTEAFF
TRBJ2-1 TRBV28 CASSSFPGLAGHYNEQFF
TRBJ2-5 TRBV6-5 CASSYSIQETQYF
TRBJ2-7 TRBV5-6 CASSGGLAGGWWGSYEQYF
TRBJ2-3 TRBV4-1 CASSQEGSGAARDTQYF
TRBJ2-7 TRBV7-2 CASSPSGQSYEQYF
TRBJ2-7 TRBV7-9 CASSRGDGPLEQYF
TRBJ1-2 TRBV9 CASSPAGGDYGYTF
TRBJ2-3 TRBV7-9 CASSPGLARPDTQYF
TRBJ2-5 TRBV5-1 CASSLGGSGQETQYF
TRBJ2-1 TRBV9 CASNLDSGLGYDEQFF
TRBJ2-1 TRBV11-2 CASSTGTYNEQFF
TRBJ1-2 TRBV28 CASHTPSGGGNYGYTF
TRBJ2-5 TRBV20-1 CSARVGETQYF
TRBJ1-2 TRBV28 CASSWGSGYGYTF
TRBJ1-3 TRBV19 CASKGLSSGNTIYF
TRBJ1-6 TRBV7-2 CASSLVPNSPLHF
TRBJ2-2 TRBV5-6 CASSLRQTNTGELFF
TRBJ2-1 TRBV6-5 CASSPSGSGGHEQFF
TRBJ1-2 TRBV28 CASSFEGGYGYTF
TRBJ2-2 TRBV18 CASSPSQGQYTGELFF
TRBJ1-3 TRBV18 CASSWGQQFSGNTIYF
TRBJ2-7 TRBV6-4 CASRVYEQYF
TRBJ1-1 TRBV2 CARSWGGTEAFF
TRBJ1-2 TRBV18 CASSPPGQGDYGYTF
TRBJ2-1 TRBV2 CASSAPSEAINEQFF
TRBJ1-1 TRBV4-1 CASSHPLNTEAFF
TRBJ1-2 TRBV7-6 CASSPVVGRFNYGYTF
TRBJ2-1 TRBV20-1 CSALKGDEQFF
TRBJ2-7 TRBV7-2 CASSPRQGSYEQYF
TRBJ2-3 TRBV4-2 CASSLPGTGGTDTQYF
TRBJ1-1 TRBV6-1 CASSVRGNSEAFF
TRBJ2-3 TRBV4-1 CASSLGGTEDTQYF
TRBJ2-6 TRBV7-9 CASSQLRNSGANVLTF
TRBJ2-7 TRBV2 CASSGVGAYEQYF
TRBJ1-5 TRBV7-2 CASSHQGQPQHF
TRBJ1-1 TRBV28 CASSLINRYDDFEAFF
TRBJ1-2 TRBV28 CASSSMTGVYGYTF
TRBJ2-7 TRBV7-2 CASSPNSYEQYF
TRBJ2-2 TRBV7-2 CASSLSSGPANTGELFF
TRBJ2-5 TRBV2 CASRGLAGAPAGETQYF
TRBJ2-7 TRBV11-2 CASSLEPLGEQYF
TRBJ2-5 TRBV5-6 CASSLTGAGTGTQYF
TRBJ2-5 TRBV7-6 CASSLETHRRETQYF
TRBJ1-1 TRBV5-4 CASSIGQGAEAFF
TRBJ2-7 TRBV4-2 CASSQAEGGSYEQYF
TRBJ2-2 TRBV7-2 CASSLALGASNTGELFF
TRBJ2-2 TRBV7-9 CASSSAWDEGYTGELFF
TRBJ2-7 TRBV2 CASRGFKAGGDNYEQYF